The 32 T cell receptor beta chains below were found in one sample sequenced in a study of OX40 agonist ivuxolimab in advanced cancers. Measured with immunoSEQ multiplex PCR; TCRdb has only the in-frame clones, and not every one. The sample has 70,000 to 100,000 clones, 84% seen once. The material was CD4+ or CD8+ T cells sorted from blood, obtained in a trial of the OX40 agonist ivuxolimab. All receptors come from an adult with an advanced solid tumor such as melanoma, head and neck, liver or kidney cancer.

This sequence joins TRBV6-5 and TRBJ2-5, with 8 bases aligning to TRBD1. V dropped 0 bases and J dropped 5; count of bases not matched to a gene: 8. Germline CDR1 MNHEY, CDR2 SVGAGI. The CDR3 has 16 residues. For the CDR3, the DNA is TGTGCCAGCAGTTACTCTAGGACAGGGAGAGGGGAGACCCAGTACTTC. Protein sequence: CASSYSRTGRGETQYF.

The rearrangement uses TRBV7-2 and TRBJ2-1; 12 bases line up with TRBD2. With V trimmed by 2 bases and J by 9 bases, 11 bases remained unmatched. This CDR3 is 17 amino acids long. The germline V gene encodes CDR1 SGHTA and CDR2 FQGNSA. CDR3 DNA: TGTGCCAGCAGCTTACAGACGTCTAGCGGGGGGGCCGGTGAGCAGTTCTTC. This sequence encodes CASSLQTSSGGAGEQFF.

The rearrangement links TRBV4-3 to TRBJ1-6; TRBD1 might be the D (5 bases). Trimming removed 0 bases from V and 4 bases from J, with 7 bases in between. Germline V gene lookup returns CDR1 LGHNA and CDR2 YSLEER. This CDR3 is 15 amino acids long. The CDR3 region is CASSQEGTYNSPLHF. The CDR3 DNA follows: TGCGCCAGCAGCCAAGAGGGGACTTATAATTCACCCCTCCACTTT.

The rearrangement joins TRBV6-6 to TRBJ1-6; D call uncertain. This CDR3 is built from 10 residues. Germline V gene data show CDR1 as MNHNY and CDR2 as SVGAGI (reference sequence). V lost 10 bases and J lost 10, with 8 bases in between. The CDR3 sequence: CATGVSPLHF. The CDR3 DNA reads as TGTGCCACCGGGGTCTCACCCCTCCACTTT.

In its sample, this clone was seen once. This sequence joins TRBV11-1 and TRBJ2-2; 14 positions match TRBD2. Germline lookup yields CDR1 SGHAT and CDR2 FQDESV (reference sequence). The junction had 10 bases not matched to a gene; V was cut back by 4 bases and J by 3 bases. This CDR3 is 19 amino acids long. In DNA form, the CDR3 reads TGTGCCAGCAGCTCCAACGAGGGACTAGCGGGGGCCTACACCGGGGAGCTGTTTTTT. The encoded protein is CASSSNEGLAGAYTGELFF.

In this sample, this clone turned up once. The V call is TRBV6-4, the J call TRBJ1-2, with D perhaps TRBD1 (6 bases). V lost 2 bases and J 0 bases, leaving 13 bases between the germline ends. CDR1 is MRHNA, CDR2 SNTAGT, per germline. The CDR3 is 16 amino acids. The CDR3 loop reads CASSDPITGTNYGYTF. In DNA, the CDR3 is TGTGCCAGCAGTGACCCCATTACAGGGACTAACTATGGCTACACCTTC.

This clone was seen at least ten times. The chain carries TRBV19 and TRBJ1-6, with 9 bases that match TRBD1. Unmatched junction bases numbered 8, after V lost 9 bases and J lost 8 bases. CDR3 size: 14 residues. Germline values: CDR1 LNHDA, CDR2 SQIVND (reference sequence). The CDR3 region has the DNA TGTGCCAGCAGAACAGGGGGCTTGTATTCACCCCTCCACTTT. Translating it yields CASRTGGLYSPLHF.

This rearrangement joins TRBV6-5 to TRBJ1-3; D not certain. V was cut by 8 bases and J by 0 bases, with 8 bases left in between. CDR1 is MNHEY, CDR2 SVGAGI, per germline. This CDR3 has 13 amino acids. The CDR3 reads CASLQSSGNTIYF. DNA for the CDR3: TGTGCCAGCCTGCAGAGCTCTGGAAACACCATATATTTT.

The rearrangement joins TRBV27 to TRBJ2-2; D is unclear. The ends were cut back, 4 bases at V and 4 bases at J, with 16 bases in the middle. The germline V gene has CDR1 MNHEY and CDR2 SMNVEV (reference sequence). The CDR3 has 16 amino acids. The chain's CDR3 is CASSSFRTLFTGELFF. DNA for the CDR3: TGTGCCAGCAGTTCTTTCCGCACGCTATTCACCGGGGAGCTGTTTTTT.

The table lists this clone with a count of one. The V gene is TRBV19, the J gene TRBJ2-5, with 11 bases lining up with TRBD1. The CDR3 contains 15 residues. V was pared by 6 bases and J by 1 base, with 4 bases of the junction left unmatched. Germline V gives CDR1 LNHDA, CDR2 SQIVND (reference sequence). CDR3 loop: CASSAGTGGQETQYF. The CDR3 coding sequence is TGTGCCAGTAGCGCCGGGACAGGGGGCCAAGAGACCCAGTACTTC.

The genes are TRBV6-6 and TRBJ2-7; tentatively, D is TRBD1 (6 bases). Trimming shortened V by 0 bases and J by 3 bases, and 12 bases separated the two germline ends. Germline CDR1 and CDR2: MNHNY and SVGAGI (reference sequence). This CDR3 is built from 15 residues. CDR3 sequence: CASSYSQGQGYEQYF. The DNA for the CDR3 is TGTGCCAGCAGTTACTCTCAGGGACAAGGCTACGAGCAGTACTTC.

This chain uses TRBV5-4 with TRBJ2-1; TRBD2 aligns across 7 bases. J lost 2 bases, V lost 4 bases, and 9 bases had no gene match. From germline, CDR1 is SGHNT and CDR2 YYREEE (reference sequence). This CDR3 is built from 16 residues. The CDR3 DNA reads as TGTGCCAGCAGCGATCGCAGGGAGGGTGCCTACAATGAGCAGTTCTTC. It is translated as CASSDRREGAYNEQFF.

This clone was found a few times. In DNA form, the CDR3 reads TGTGCCAGCAGCTTAGTTTCAGGGAACTATGGCTACACCTTC. It is translated as CASSLVSGNYGYTF. This chain uses TRBV11-2 with TRBJ1-2; a possible D gene is TRBD1 (5 bases). Looked up from germline, CDR1 is SGHAT and CDR2 is FQNNGV. CDR3 length: 14 amino acids. Trimming cost V 1 base and J 2 bases, with 8 bases left between them.

The gene calls are TRBV4-1 and TRBJ1-2, with D possibly matching TRBD1 (6 bases). CDR3 size: 14 residues. Germline CDR1 reads MGHRA; CDR2 reads YSYEKL. Trimming pared 1 base from V and 4 bases from J, leaving 10 bases between. In nucleotides, the CDR3 is TGCGCCAGCAGCCAAGCGGGACACATCTATGGCTACACCTTC. Protein product: CASSQAGHIYGYTF.

This chain connects TRBV12-5 to TRBJ2-5; either TRBD1 or TRBD2 may supply D (6 bases each). CDR1 is LGHNT, CDR2 FRNRAP, per germline. With 5 bases removed from V and 5 bases from J, the gap between germline ends came to 18 bases. The CDR3 has 15 amino acids. The DNA for the CDR3 is TGTGCTAGTGGTCAGGGGACTGCGACTATCGAGACCCAGTACTTC. Translated, it gives CASGQGTATIETQYF. Combining the CDR3 with reference TRBV12-5 and TRBJ2-5 gives the whole variable domain DARVTQTPRHKVTEMGQEVTMRCQPILGHNTVFWYRQTMMQGLELLAYFRNRAPLDDSGMPKDRFSAEMPDATLATLKIQPSEPRDSAVYFCASGQGTATIETQYFGPGTRLLVL.

The chain is built from TRBV13 and TRBJ2-7; D perhaps matches TRBD2 (5 bases). V shed 5 bases and J shed 6 bases, with 17 bases lying between them. The CDR3 runs 14 residues. Germline V gene data show CDR1 as PRHDT and CDR2 as FYEKMQ (reference sequence). This CDR3 reads CASSRGRAWGEQYF. The CDR3 bases are TGTGCCAGCAGCCGAGGGCGGGCTTGGGGCGAGCAGTACTTC.

The V call is TRBV7-2, the J call TRBJ2-3, with 10 bases lining up with TRBD2. CDR1 and CDR2 from the germline V gene are SGHTA and FQGNSA. Germline trimming cut 3 bases from V and 5 bases from J; bases unmatched to any gene: 8. The CDR3 extends over 16 amino acids. CDR3: CASSFSSGGGEDTQYF. The CDR3 DNA is TGTGCCAGCAGCTTCTCCAGCGGGGGGGGTGAAGATACGCAGTATTTT.

This clone was recorded a few times. The chain joins TRBV5-1 to TRBJ1-2; TRBD1 aligns across 7 bases. V lost 4 bases, J lost 3 bases, and 12 bases stayed unmatched. CDR1 and CDR2 from the germline V gene are SGHRS and YFSETQ. CDR3 length: 16 amino acids. In nucleotides, the CDR3 is TGCGCCAGCAGCCCCCTTGGACAGGTTTTAGACTATGGCTACACCTTC. Amino acid sequence: CASSPLGQVLDYGYTF.

This clone has just a few counts. The chain carries TRBV4-2 and TRBJ2-7; D remains unclear. Germline CDR1 LGHNA, CDR2 YNFKEQ. This CDR3 comprises 12 residues. Deletions cut 3 bases from V and 7 bases from J, with 10 bases between. CDR3 sequence reads: CASSQEVGEQYF. CDR3 bases: TGTGCCAGCAGCCAGGAAGTCGGGGAGCAGTACTTC.

For the CDR3, the DNA is TGTGCCAGCAGCTTAAGATCTAGCTTATACACCGGGGAGCTGTTTTTT. Amino acid sequence: CASSLRSSLYTGELFF. J is TRBJ2-2 and V is TRBV5-6, with D possibly being TRBD2 (5 bases). Germline V CDR1 and CDR2: SGHDT, YYEEEE. V was clipped by 2 bases and J by 3 bases, with 14 bases between them. This CDR3 has 16 residues.

V is TRBV4-1 and J is TRBJ2-7; D assignment may be TRBD1 or TRBD2 (5 bases each). Trimming cost V 1 base and J 2 bases, with 6 bases left between them. Germline values: CDR1 MGHRA, CDR2 YSYEKL. The length of the CDR3 is 13 residues. CDR3 region: CASSQVGAYEQYV. For the CDR3, the DNA is TGCGCCAGCAGCCAAGTGGGGGCCTACGAGCAGTACGTC.

The rearrangement joins TRBV30 to TRBJ2-2, with D unclear. The V gene's germline CDR1 is GTSNPN and CDR2 SVGIG (reference sequence). The CDR3 totals 12 residues. V was shortened by 2 bases and J by 7 bases, with 8 bases between the two germline ends. CDR3 coding DNA: TGTGCCTGGAGTTACGGCGGCGGGGAGCTGTTTTTT. It translates to CAWSYGGGELFF.

The rearrangement joins TRBV7-3 to TRBJ1-2, with D tentatively TRBD1 (5 bases). CDR3 length: 14 residues. The germline V and J ends were trimmed by 5 bases and 2 bases, with 12 bases remaining between them. Germline loops: CDR1 SGHTA, CDR2 FQGTGA. The CDR3 region has the DNA TGTGCCAGCAGCCTATCGCGGGACAACTATGGCTACACCTTC. This sequence encodes CASSLSRDNYGYTF.

The CDR3 protein is CASSSGQTIEAFF. The DNA for the CDR3 is TGCGCCAGCAGCTCGGGACAGACTATTGAAGCTTTCTTT. The V and J genes are TRBV5-1 and TRBJ1-1, with 7 bases matching TRBD1. V dropped 3 bases and J dropped 7; count of bases not matched to a gene: 6. Germline V CDR1 and CDR2: SGHRS, YFSETQ. The CDR3 length is 13 residues.

This rearrangement joins TRBV19 to TRBJ2-5; 10 positions agree with TRBD2. CDR1 is LNHDA and CDR2 is SQIVND in the germline V gene (reference sequence). The junction had 5 bases not matched to a gene; V was cut back by 6 bases and J by 4 bases. The CDR3 contains 14 residues. The CDR3 DNA reads TGTGCCAGTAGCCTAGCGGGGGTCGTAGAGACCCAGTACTTC. Protein: CASSLAGVVETQYF.

This clone came up once. The CDR3 sequence: CASSDTHGGRDEQYV. The CDR3 DNA follows: TGTGCCAGCAGTGACACCCACGGGGGGCGAGACGAGCAGTACGTC. V usage is TRBV6-4 and J usage is TRBJ2-7, with D perhaps TRBD2 (7 bases). Trimming left V 2 bases short and J 5 bases short, with 16 bases between. The CDR3 is 15 residues long. Germline V CDR1 and CDR2: MRHNA, SNTAGT.

The genes are TRBV4-2 and TRBJ2-7; D gene uncertain. Germline V lookup: CDR1 LGHNA, CDR2 YNFKEQ. Trimming took off 2 bases at V and 3 bases at J, with 8 bases between the two ends. This CDR3 contains 13 residues. CDR3 sequence (DNA): TGTGCCAGCAGCCAATCAGAGCACTACGAGCAGTACTTC. Translated, it gives CASSQSEHYEQYF.

The gene calls are TRBV19 and TRBJ2-1; D possibly corresponds to TRBD2 (6 bases). Between the trimmed V and J ends, which lost 4 bases and 7 bases, there was a span of 20 bases. Germline V lookup: CDR1 LNHDA, CDR2 SQIVND (reference sequence). The CDR3 consists of 16 residues. CDR3 nucleotide sequence: TGTGCCAGTAGTACCCCCCAGCGGCCGGGGGAGAATGAGCAGTTCTTC. Translated, it gives CASSTPQRPGENEQFF.

The chain has TRBV9 and TRBJ1-1; 9 bases are a match to TRBD1. J gave up 5 bases and V 3 bases, and 8 bases lay outside the gene matches. Germline values: CDR1 SGDLS, CDR2 YYNGEE. The CDR3 has 15 amino acids. The CDR3 loop reads CASSDSRTGDTEAFF. The CDR3 DNA reads TGTGCCAGCAGCGATTCAAGGACAGGGGATACTGAAGCTTTCTTT. The full variable domain, with the rest looked up from reference TRBV9 and TRBJ1-1, is DSGVTQTPKHLITATGQRVTLRCSPRSGDLSVYWYQQSLDQGLQFLIQYYNGEERAKGNILERFSAQQFPDLHSELNLSSLELGDSALYFCASSDSRTGDTEAFFGQGTRLTVV.

This chain uses TRBV5-4 with TRBJ2-2; TRBD2 matches at 7 bases. CDR1 is SGHNT, CDR2 YYREEE, per germline (reference sequence). The junction had 3 bases not matched to a gene; V was cut back by 2 bases and J by 5 bases. This CDR3 has 14 residues. The DNA for the CDR3 is TGTGCCAGCAGCTTAGCGGGAATGACCGGGGAGCTGTTTTTT. As protein: CASSLAGMTGELFF. Drawing the rest from reference TRBV5-4 and TRBJ2-2, the complete variable domain is ETGVTQSPTHLIKTRGQQVTLRCSSQSGHNTVSWYQQALGQGPQFIFQYYREEENGRGNFPPRFSGLQFPNYSSELNVNALELDDSALYLCASSLAGMTGELFFGEGSRLTVL.

This clone appeared a single time. The chain recombines TRBV2 with TRBJ1-1, with D perhaps TRBD1 (5 bases). There are 13 residues in the CDR3. V dropped 3 bases and J dropped 5 bases, with 10 bases sitting between them. Germline lookup yields CDR1 SNHLY and CDR2 FYNNEI. CDR3 DNA sequence: TGTGCCAGCAGTGAGCAGGGTTGGACTGAAGCTTTCTTT. As protein: CASSEQGWTEAFF.

This clone is a singleton in its sample. The genes are TRBV9 and TRBJ1-1; D remains unclear. The V and J ends lost 0 bases and 1 base respectively, with 10 bases between them. Germline V gene data show CDR1 as SGDLS and CDR2 as YYNGEE. CDR3 length equals 15 residues. The CDR3, as DNA: TGTGCCAGCAGCGTAGTTAGGACGGAGAACACTGAAGCTTTCTTT. Translation gives CASSVVRTENTEAFF.